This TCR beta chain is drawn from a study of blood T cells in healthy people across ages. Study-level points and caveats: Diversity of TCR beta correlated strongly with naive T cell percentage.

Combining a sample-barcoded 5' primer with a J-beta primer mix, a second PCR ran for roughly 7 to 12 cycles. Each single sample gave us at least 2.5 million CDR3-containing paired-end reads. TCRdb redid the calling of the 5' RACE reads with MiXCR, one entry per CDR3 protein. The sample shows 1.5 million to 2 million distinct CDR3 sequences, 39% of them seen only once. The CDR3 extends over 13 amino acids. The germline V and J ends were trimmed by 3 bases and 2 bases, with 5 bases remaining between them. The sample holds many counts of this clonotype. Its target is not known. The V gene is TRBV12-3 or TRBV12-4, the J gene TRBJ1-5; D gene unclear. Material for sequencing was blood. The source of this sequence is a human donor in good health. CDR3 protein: CASSLNGNQPQHF. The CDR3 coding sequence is TGTGCCAGCAGTTTGAATGGCAATCAGCCCCAGCATTTT.